This T cell receptor beta chain originates from a study of post-analysis software for immune sequencing data. This CDR3 comprises 15 residues. CDR1 and CDR2 from the germline V gene are SGHTA and FQGTGA. V lost 2 bases and J lost 4; bases outside the gene matches: 5. Overall study results and limits: There were a handful of TRBV segments more frequent in patients than controls, and TRBV5-6, TRBV5-1 and TRBV20-1 were among them.

As for this clonotype: The antigen is undetermined.

Sequencing libraries made from TCR beta cDNA carried unique molecular identifiers. A population of roughly 0.85 to 10 million T cells gave rise to roughly 0.5 million cDNA molecules. TCRdb re-called the PCR reads with MiXCR, one entry per CDR3 protein. In the table there are a few hundred thousand distinct CDR3 sequences, roughly 38% of which are singletons. This clonotype was sampled from a girl aged 10-17 years with multiple sclerosis. V and J are TRBV7-3 and TRBJ2-3, with TRBD1 matching over 8 bases. Source material: blood. The CDR3 bases are TGTGCCAGCAGCTTATCCAGGGGGCAATCAGATACGCAGTATTTT. It codes for CASSLSRGQSDTQYF. The full variable domain, in which reference TRBV7-3 and TRBJ2-3 provide the parts outside the CDR3, is GAGVSQTPSNKVTEKGKYVELRCDPISGHTALYWYRQSLGQGPEFLIYFQGTGAADDSGLPNDRFFAVRPEGSVSTLKIQRTERGDSAVYLCASSLSRGQSDTQYFGPGTRLTVL.